The rows below give T cell receptor beta chains drawn from one sample of a study of blood T cells in healthy people across ages. One entry per CDR3 protein results from TCRdb running MiXCR on the 5' RACE reads. In the table there are fewer than 1,200,000 distinct CDR3 sequences, roughly a quarter of which are singletons. This sample was shared with a second study, whose subject was T cells of mothers and their children.

Input material: blood. These receptors were obtained from a girl aged 2-10 years in good health. Each CDR3 is given with its conserved first and last residue. Fields, in order: J gene, clone size, V gene, D gene, CDR3 DNA, CDR3 protein. The D gene is left open where the match is weak. Rows give clone size only sometimes, using once, few, many, or a class for an expanded clone.

J: TRBJ2-4; size: NA; V: TRBV5-5; D: NA; DNA: TGTGCCAGCAGCGCAGGGCTCAACATTCAGTACTTC; CDR3: CASSAGLNIQYF
J: TRBJ2-1; size: NA; V: TRBV12-3/TRBV12-4; D: NA; DNA: TGTGCCAGCAGTTTCCTGATAGCGGCCGGGAGCTCCTACAATGAGCAGTTCTTC; CDR3: CASSFLIAAGSSYNEQFF
J: TRBJ2-1; size: NA; V: TRBV25-1; D: NA; DNA: TGTGCCAGCAGTGACAGCAAAAGGAATGAGCAGTTCTTC; CDR3: CASSDSKRNEQFF
J: TRBJ2-3; size: many; V: TRBV9; D: NA; DNA: TGTGCCAGCAGCGAACCAACCGGGGATACGCAGTATTTT; CDR3: CASSEPTGDTQYF
J: TRBJ2-5; size: once; V: TRBV5-1; D: NA; DNA: TGCGCCAGCAGCTTGGTTGGACATTCTGAAGAGACCCAGTACTTC; CDR3: CASSLVGHSEETQYF
J: TRBJ2-3; size: NA; V: TRBV12-3/TRBV12-4; D: NA; DNA: TGTGCCAGCAGTTCCACGCCAGGGGATTCGGATTTT; CDR3: CASSSTPGDSDF
J: TRBJ1-6; size: few; V: TRBV20-1; D: NA; DNA: TGCACCCAGAGGAGCTCCTATAATTCACCCCTCCACTTT; CDR3: CTQRSSYNSPLHF
J: TRBJ1-5; size: NA; V: TRBV7-8; D: NA; DNA: TGTGCCAGCAGCTTACGTGTGGGGCCCCAACAGCCCCAGCATTTT; CDR3: CASSLRVGPQQPQHF
J: TRBJ2-2; size: NA; V: TRBV24-1; D: NA; DNA: TGTGCCACGGGGGTGCCCCGGGAGCTGTTTTTT; CDR3: CATGVPRELFF
J: TRBJ2-1; size: few; V: TRBV15; D: TRBD2; DNA: TGTGCCACCAGCAGAGACATGGCCCTAGCGGGAGTAAGTGGTGAGCAGTTCTTC; CDR3: CATSRDMALAGVSGEQFF
J: TRBJ2-2; size: NA; V: TRBV20-1; D: TRBD2; DNA: TGCAGTGCTAGAGTAACTAGCGAGAACCGTTACGGGGAGCTGTTTTTT; CDR3: CSARVTSENRYGELFF
J: TRBJ2-5; size: NA; V: TRBV2; D: NA; DNA: TGTGCCATACACTCGGACAGACCGGTAGAGACCCAGTACTTC; CDR3: CAIHSDRPVETQYF
J: TRBJ2-2; size: NA; V: TRBV7-9; D: NA; DNA: TGTGCCAGCGAAATCCCGGGTAACGGGGAGCTGTTTTTT; CDR3: CASEIPGNGELFF
J: TRBJ2-1; size: NA; V: TRBV5-1; D: TRBD2; DNA: TGCGCCAGCAGCCTGGGGACTAGCGGGAGGGCCACCTACAATGAGCAGTTCTTC; CDR3: CASSLGTSGRATYNEQFF
J: TRBJ2-3; size: NA; V: TRBV5-1; D: TRBD2; DNA: TGCGCCAGCAGCTCGCACGGGACTAGCGGGAGAGGAGATACGCAGTATTTT; CDR3: CASSSHGTSGRGDTQYF
J: TRBJ2-7; size: many; V: TRBV9; D: NA; DNA: TGTGCCAGCAGCAGGGACGACGACGAGCAGTACTTC; CDR3: CASSRDDDEQYF
J: TRBJ1-5; size: NA; V: TRBV7-2; D: NA; DNA: TGTGCCAGCGGCCTTCAGGGGAGGAATCAGCCCCAGCATTTT; CDR3: CASGLQGRNQPQHF
J: TRBJ1-6; size: NA; V: TRBV7-2; D: NA; DNA: TGTGCCAGCAGCTTAAGCGACAGCTCCTATAATTCACCCCTCCACTTT; CDR3: CASSLSDSSYNSPLHF
J: TRBJ2-2; size: NA; V: TRBV2; D: NA; DNA: TGTGCCAGCAGGCGACGGGACGGGAGATACACCGGGGAGCTGTTTTTT; CDR3: CASRRRDGRYTGELFF
J: TRBJ1-1; size: few; V: TRBV5-1; D: TRBD1; DNA: TGTGCCAGCAGCCTACGACAGGGGGCGACTGAAGCTTTCTTT; CDR3: CASSLRQGATEAFF
J: TRBJ2-1; size: few; V: TRBV12-3/TRBV12-4; D: NA; DNA: TGTGCCAGCAAGTTCTCGGCGGCGAACTCCTACAATGAGCAGTTCTTC; CDR3: CASKFSAANSYNEQFF
J: TRBJ2-1; size: NA; V: TRBV15; D: NA; DNA: TGTGCCACCACCGGGGGTGGGAATGAGCAGTTCTTC; CDR3: CATTGGGNEQFF
J: TRBJ2-3; size: once; V: TRBV20-1; D: TRBD2; DNA: TGCAGTGGCACTAGCGGGGGCTCTAGCACAGATACGCAGTATTTT; CDR3: CSGTSGGSSTDTQYF
J: TRBJ2-7; size: NA; V: TRBV20-1; D: NA; DNA: TGCAGTGCTATCCCGGCAGGCCTACGCGAGCAGTACTTC; CDR3: CSAIPAGLREQYF
J: TRBJ2-4; size: few; V: TRBV6-6; D: NA; DNA: TGTGCCAGCAGTACGGTTGGGATTCAGTACTTC; CDR3: CASSTVGIQYF
J: TRBJ2-1; size: NA; V: TRBV20-1; D: TRBD2; DNA: TGCAGTGCTAGAGATCTAGAGCGGGATGACAATGAGCAGTTCTTC; CDR3: CSARDLERDDNEQFF
J: TRBJ1-3; size: few; V: TRBV20-1; D: NA; DNA: TGCAGTGCTAGAGATGCAGTGCTGATCTCTGGAAACACCATGTATTTT; CDR3: CSARDAVLISGNTMYF
J: TRBJ1-2; size: many; V: TRBV28; D: NA; DNA: TGTGCCAGCGGACCACTACAGAGAATTCGGAATGGCTACACCTTC; CDR3: CASGPLQRIRNGYTF
J: TRBJ2-7; size: NA; V: TRBV9; D: NA; DNA: TGTGCCAGCAGCCGCCTAGGACTTAGCTACGAGCAGTACTTC; CDR3: CASSRLGLSYEQYF
J: TRBJ1-2; size: few; V: TRBV29-1; D: TRBD1; DNA: TGTAGCGCCAGTCAAGCCCGACAGGGCGACTATGGCTACACCTTC; CDR3: CSASQARQGDYGYTF
J: TRBJ2-7; size: many; V: TRBV27; D: NA; DNA: TGTGCCAGCAGTTTTAAACAGGGGGGGTACGAGCAGTACTTC; CDR3: CASSFKQGGYEQYF
J: TRBJ1-4; size: NA; V: TRBV11-3; D: NA; DNA: TGTGCCAGCAGCTTAGCCCACAGCTATAATGAAAAACTGTTTTTT; CDR3: CASSLAHSYNEKLFF
J: TRBJ2-5; size: NA; V: TRBV12-3/TRBV12-4; D: NA; DNA: TGTGCCAGCAGTCCGGGGTTGCTAGAGAAAGAGACCCAGTACTTC; CDR3: CASSPGLLEKETQYF
J: TRBJ2-7; size: NA; V: TRBV20-1; D: TRBD2; DNA: TGCAGTGCCATGTCAACCCCCGGGACTAAGAAGTACGAGCAGTACTTC; CDR3: CSAMSTPGTKKYEQYF
J: TRBJ2-5; size: NA; V: TRBV6-1; D: NA; DNA: TGTGCCAGCAGGAAGGACGCCGAAGAGACCCAGTACTTC; CDR3: CASRKDAEETQYF
J: TRBJ1-3; size: NA; V: TRBV27; D: NA; DNA: TGTGCCAGCAGTTTAAGGGCCGCCACTGGAAACACCATATATTTT; CDR3: CASSLRAATGNTIYF
J: TRBJ2-1; size: NA; V: TRBV6-5; D: TRBD2; DNA: TGTGCCAGCAGTTACTCAGTAGCGGGAGGCAATGAGCAGTTCTTC; CDR3: CASSYSVAGGNEQFF
J: TRBJ2-1; size: NA; V: TRBV29-1; D: TRBD1; DNA: TGCAGCGTTGAAGATAGTCAACGGACAGGACTCTCCAATGAGCAGTTCTTC; CDR3: CSVEDSQRTGLSNEQFF
J: TRBJ2-5; size: few; V: TRBV4-1; D: NA; DNA: TGCGCCAGCAGCCAAGAATTGGCGGGACTTATAGTCGAGTGGACCCAGTACTTC; CDR3: CASSQELAGLIVEWTQYF
J: TRBJ2-5; size: few; V: TRBV9; D: NA; DNA: TGTGCCAGCAGCGTAGACGGGCAAGAGACCCAGTACTTC; CDR3: CASSVDGQETQYF
J: TRBJ2-3; size: NA; V: TRBV29-1; D: TRBD2; DNA: TGCAGCGTTGAATTACCCCTAGCGGGGGACACAGATACGCAGTATTTT; CDR3: CSVELPLAGDTDTQYF
J: TRBJ2-4; size: NA; V: TRBV28; D: TRBD1; DNA: TGTGCCAGCAGTTCGGGACAGTTCAAAAACATTCAGTACTTC; CDR3: CASSSGQFKNIQYF
J: TRBJ2-1; size: few; V: TRBV24-1; D: NA; DNA: TGTGCCACCAGTCAATACCCTCTGGATGAGCAGTTCTTC; CDR3: CATSQYPLDEQFF
J: TRBJ2-1; size: few; V: TRBV2; D: TRBD2; DNA: TGTGCCAGCGCCGGGACTAGCGGGGGGTTTGAGCAGTTCTTC; CDR3: CASAGTSGGFEQFF
J: TRBJ2-3; size: NA; V: TRBV12-3/TRBV12-4; D: NA; DNA: TGTGCCAGCAGTCTCAACGCCAGCACAGATACGCAGTATTTT; CDR3: CASSLNASTDTQYF
J: TRBJ2-1; size: few; V: TRBV12-3/TRBV12-4; D: TRBD2; DNA: TGTGCCAGCAGTTTTGGACTAGCGGGAGTGGGTGAGCAGTTCTTC; CDR3: CASSFGLAGVGEQFF
J: TRBJ1-2; size: few; V: TRBV29-1; D: NA; DNA: TGCAGCGTTGAGGAGGCTCAGGGCTACACCTTC; CDR3: CSVEEAQGYTF
J: TRBJ1-1; size: NA; V: TRBV19; D: NA; DNA: TGTGCCAGTAGTACGGGCAGGGACACTGAAGCTTTCTTT; CDR3: CASSTGRDTEAFF
J: TRBJ2-1; size: NA; V: TRBV20-1; D: TRBD1; DNA: TGCAGTGCTAGAGACAGGGGGTCCTACAATGAGCAGTTCTTC; CDR3: CSARDRGSYNEQFF
J: TRBJ2-5; size: few; V: TRBV6-6; D: NA; DNA: TGTGCCAGCAGAGAAGGGGAGGAGACCCAGTACTTC; CDR3: CASREGEETQYF
J: TRBJ1-1; size: NA; V: TRBV5-1; D: NA; DNA: TGCGCCAGCAGCTGGAACACAGGGTCTGAAGCTTTCTTT; CDR3: CASSWNTGSEAFF
J: TRBJ2-1; size: NA; V: TRBV11-3; D: NA; DNA: TGTGCCAGCAGCTCTGCCCGAGGGGGGTACAATGAGCAGTTCTTC; CDR3: CASSSARGGYNEQFF
J: TRBJ1-4; size: NA; V: TRBV29-1; D: NA; DNA: TGCAGCGTTGTTCAGGCTAATGAAAAACTGTTTTTT; CDR3: CSVVQANEKLFF
J: TRBJ2-5; size: few; V: TRBV12-3/TRBV12-4; D: TRBD2; DNA: TGTGCCAGCAGTTCCACAATTGGGGGGGAAGAGACCCAGTACTTC; CDR3: CASSSTIGGEETQYF
J: TRBJ1-1; size: NA; V: TRBV7-2; D: NA; DNA: TGTGCCAGCAGCTTTGGGGATTCCGACGCTTTCTTT; CDR3: CASSFGDSDAFF
J: TRBJ1-1; size: NA; V: TRBV5-1; D: NA; DNA: TGCGCCAGCAGCGGGTCGGGATGGGACACTGAAGCTTTCTTT; CDR3: CASSGSGWDTEAFF
J: TRBJ2-5; size: few; V: TRBV4-1; D: TRBD2; DNA: TGCGCCAGCAGCCCGAGTAGCGGGAGTTTGGAGACCCAGTACTTC; CDR3: CASSPSSGSLETQYF
J: TRBJ2-1; size: NA; V: TRBV20-1; D: TRBD2; DNA: TGCAGTGCTAGAGGTGCTAGCGGGCTTGCCTACAATGAGCAGTTCTTC; CDR3: CSARGASGLAYNEQFF
J: TRBJ1-1; size: NA; V: TRBV12-3/TRBV12-4; D: TRBD1; DNA: TGTGCCAGCAGTTCGGGGGACAGCAGGTGTGAAGCTTTCTTT; CDR3: CASSSGDSRCEAFF
J: TRBJ2-7; size: few; V: TRBV20-1; D: NA; DNA: TGCAGTGCCCCATCCCCAGGCACTACCTACGAGCAGTACTTC; CDR3: CSAPSPGTTYEQYF